The rows below give T cell receptor beta chains drawn from one sample of a study of blood T cell repertoires in COVID-19. The assay was immunoSEQ multiplex PCR, and TCRdb's table has in-frame clones only and misses some. The data hold tens of thousands of clones, with under 95% observed a single time. The specimen was peripheral blood. These receptors were obtained from a human donor in a cohort sampled during active COVID-19. Both conserved end residues are part of each CDR3. D genes are given only for firm matches. Expanded clones get a size class; other rows say once, few or many, or leave the size out.

j_call clone_size v_call d_call cdr3_aa cdr3_nt
TRBJ1-5 . TRBV5-1 . CAGSLGGQPYQPQHF TGCGCCGGCAGCTTGGGTGGACAGCCCTATCAGCCCCAGCATTTT
TRBJ1-6 . TRBV19 TRBD1 CASSPGWGQVGSPLHF TGTGCCAGTAGCCCTGGCTGGGGACAGGTTGGGTCACCCCTCCACTTT
TRBJ1-1 . TRBV12-3/TRBV12-4 TRBD1 CASSRTGETEAFF TGTGCCAGCAGTCGGACAGGGGAAACTGAAGCTTTCTTT
TRBJ2-6 . TRBV19 TRBD1 CASSKKSTGTGANVLTF TGTGCCAGTAGTAAGAAATCGACAGGGACTGGGGCCAACGTCCTGACTTTC
TRBJ1-4 . TRBV12-3/TRBV12-4 TRBD1 CASAGQENEKLFF TGTGCCAGCGCGGGACAGGAAAATGAAAAACTGTTTTTT
TRBJ1-5 . TRBV15 . CATSTERGGLSNQPQHF TGTGCCACCAGCACAGAAAGGGGGGGGTTGAGCAATCAGCCCCAGCATTTT
TRBJ2-1 . TRBV18 . CASSLAAGDMPYNEQFF TGTGCCAGCTCACTAGCCGCTGGGGACATGCCCTACAATGAGCAGTTCTTC
TRBJ1-2 . TRBV5-6 . CASSSQGYGYTF TGTGCCAGCAGCTCGCAGGGATATGGCTACACCTTC
TRBJ1-1 . TRBV30 TRBD1 CAWSQDRGTEAFF TGTGCCTGGAGCCAGGACAGGGGGACTGAAGCTTTCTTT
TRBJ2-7 few TRBV7-3 . CASSLISGNKDEQYF TGTGCCAGCAGCTTAATCTCCGGGAATAAGGACGAGCAGTACTTC
TRBJ1-1 . TRBV30 . CAWSVPRSSNTEAFF TGTGCCTGGAGTGTACCGAGGAGTTCCAACACTGAAGCTTTCTTT
TRBJ1-4 . TRBV20-1 . CSASPARANEKLFF TGCAGTGCTAGTCCGGCCAGGGCTAATGAAAAACTGTTTTTT
TRBJ2-1 . TRBV3-1/TRBV3-2 . CASSQGLAEGTGNEQFF TGTGCCAGCAGCCAAGGGTTAGCGGAGGGGACTGGCAATGAGCAGTTCTTC
TRBJ2-5 . TRBV11-2 TRBD2 CASRGLAGGPGHSYF TGTGCCAGCAGGGGACTAGCGGGGGGGCCAGGCCACTCGTACTTC
TRBJ2-2 . TRBV7-9 . CASSLSGELFF TGTGCCAGCAGCCTATCCGGGGAGCTGTTTTTT
TRBJ1-5 . TRBV7-2 . CASSLVLFNQPQHF TGTGCCAGCAGCTTAGTACTGTTCAATCAGCCCCAGCATTTT
TRBJ1-2 . TRBV12-3/TRBV12-4 . CASSPQGHYGYTF TGTGCCAGCAGTCCCCAGGGTCACTATGGCTACACCTTC
TRBJ2-1 . TRBV11-2 . CASTERVYNEQFF TGTGCCAGCACCGAGCGGGTTTACAATGAGCAGTTCTTC
TRBJ1-2 . TRBV29-1 TRBD1 CSVDKGGRGYTF TGCAGCGTTGATAAAGGGGGCCGGGGCTACACCTTC
TRBJ2-5 . TRBV5-1 TRBD1 CASSGGTGLETQYF TGCGCCAGCAGCGGAGGGACAGGGCTAGAGACCCAGTACTTC
TRBJ2-5 . TRBV27 . CASSLFGLAQPIKETQYF TGTGCCAGCAGTCTCTTCGGCCTAGCGCAGCCGATCAAAGAGACCCAGTACTTC
TRBJ2-2 . TRBV5-1 . CASSLATANTGELFF TGCGCCAGCAGCTTGGCGACTGCGAACACCGGGGAGCTGTTTTTT
TRBJ1-2 . TRBV18 TRBD1 CASSPILSRGLSGYTF TGTGCCAGCTCACCTATTTTAAGCAGGGGGTTGTCTGGCTACACCTTC
TRBJ2-1 . TRBV5-6 TRBD2 CASSLASGGLIFF TGTGCCAGCAGCTTGGCTAGCGGGGGTCTAATCTTCTTC
TRBJ2-1 . TRBV14 . CASRLSAVYNEQFF TGTGCCAGCAGACTGAGCGCGGTTTACAATGAGCAGTTCTTC
TRBJ1-5 once TRBV3-1/TRBV3-2 . CASSQDRGLGGQPQHF TGTGCCAGCAGCCAAGATCGAGGTCTGGGGGGTCAGCCCCAGCATTTT
TRBJ2-1 once TRBV5-4 TRBD1 CASSFGQDYNEQFF TGTGCCAGCAGCTTCGGACAGGACTACAATGAGCAGTTCTTC
TRBJ1-6 few TRBV6-2/TRBV6-3 . CASSHGMNSPLHF TGTGCCAGCAGCCACGGGATGAATTCACCCCTCCACTTT
TRBJ2-4 once TRBV19 . CASTIKASRSKNIQYF TGTGCCAGTACTATCAAAGCCTCTAGGAGCAAAAACATTCAGTACTTC
TRBJ2-3 few TRBV18 . CASSPPGPSTDTQYF TGTGCCAGCTCCCCCCCTGGCCCCTCCACAGATACGCAGTATTTT
TRBJ2-7 . TRBV9 TRBD2 CASSLSSGGIYEQYF TGTGCCAGCAGCCTTTCCAGCGGGGGGATCTACGAGCAGTACTTC
TRBJ1-3 . TRBV9 . CASSVGINGFQGNTIYF TGTGCCAGCAGCGTAGGGATTAACGGGTTTCAAGGAAACACCATATATTTT
TRBJ2-7 . TRBV19 . CASSNIHGGAYEQYF TGTGCCAGTAGTAACATCCATGGCGGAGCCTACGAGCAGTACTTC
TRBJ2-7 . TRBV6-5 TRBD1 CASSYPSGTGGGEQYF TGTGCCAGCAGTTACCCCTCCGGGACAGGGGGCGGCGAGCAGTACTTC
TRBJ2-1 . TRBV7-3 TRBD2 CASSKTSGVSYNEQFF TGTGCCAGCAGCAAGACTAGCGGGGTTTCCTACAATGAGCAGTTCTTC
TRBJ1-6 . TRBV2 . CASSVQGQGYNSPLHF TGTGCCAGCAGTGTGCAGGGGCAGGGCTATAATTCACCCCTCCACTTT
TRBJ2-7 . TRBV6-6 TRBD2 CASSYSIAGDRNEQYF TGTGCCAGCAGTTACTCGATCGCGGGGGACCGGAACGAGCAGTACTTC
TRBJ1-6 . TRBV28 TRBD1 CASSLASGGVSPLHF TGTGCCAGCAGTTTAGCCTCAGGGGGCGTTTCACCCCTCCACTTT
TRBJ2-5 . TRBV5-1 TRBD1 CASSSGTGVRETQYF TGCGCCAGCAGCTCCGGGACAGGGGTTCGAGAGACCCAGTACTTC
TRBJ2-7 . TRBV2 TRBD1 CASSEGQLSYEQYF TGTGCCAGCAGTGAGGGACAGCTGTCCTACGAGCAGTACTTC
TRBJ2-7 . TRBV6-2/TRBV6-3 TRBD2 CASSYSGLAYEQYF TGTGCCAGCAGTTACTCGGGACTAGCTTACGAGCAGTACTTC
TRBJ1-5 . TRBV2 TRBD1 CASVGTGGSNQPQHF TGTGCCAGCGTAGGGACAGGGGGTAGCAATCAGCCCCAGCATTTT
TRBJ2-2 . TRBV11-2 TRBD2 CASSTGTSATGELFF TGTGCCAGCAGCACAGGGACTAGCGCCACCGGGGAGCTGTTTTTT